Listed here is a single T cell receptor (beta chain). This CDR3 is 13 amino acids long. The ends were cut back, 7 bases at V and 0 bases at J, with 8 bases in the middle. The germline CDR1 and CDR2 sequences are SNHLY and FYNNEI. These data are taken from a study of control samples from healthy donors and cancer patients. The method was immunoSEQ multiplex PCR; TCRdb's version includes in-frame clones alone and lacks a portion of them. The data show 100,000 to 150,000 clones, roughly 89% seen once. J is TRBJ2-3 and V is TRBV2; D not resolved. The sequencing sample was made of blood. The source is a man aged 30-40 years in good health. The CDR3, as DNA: TGTGCCAGCATCAGTCCTAGCACAGATACGCAGTATTTT. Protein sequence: CASISPSTDTQYF.